This entry lists 21 T cell receptor beta chains sequenced from one sample in a study of PD-L1 blockade in urothelial cancer (dated by TCRdb to the late 2010s). The method was the immunoSEQ multiplex PCR assay. Sourced from immuneACCESS, this table was stored by TCRdb with only in-frame sequences that have V and J called. A share of the clones is absent; for the studies checked, an unresolved V gene accounts for under half, and the remainder has no known explanation. Across this sample there are fewer than 90,000 clones, with approximately 89% seen only once. Around 0.87% of the sample lies in the top ten. The meaning of the sample's time point label: peripheral blood 6 weeks after treatment start. The source material was PBMCs, sampled around atezolizumab (anti-PD-L1) treatment. These receptors were taken from a woman aged 80 or older with urothelial cancer.

The V and J genes are TRBV29-1 and TRBJ2-2; 8 bases map to TRBD1. The junction had 9 bases not matched to a gene; V was cut back by 4 bases and J by 5 bases. CDR1 is SQVTM, CDR2 ANQGSEA, per germline. This CDR3 is built from 15 residues. CDR3 nucleotides: TGCAGCGTTGGGGGCGGGACAGGAGAGACCGGGGAGCTGTTTTTT. Translation gives CSVGGGTGETGELFF.

The rearrangement joins TRBV5-1 to TRBJ2-7, with 7 bases lining up with TRBD2. This CDR3 is built from 14 residues. The V gene end was trimmed by 3 bases and the J gene end by 3 bases; junction bases not matched to a gene: 6. Germline CDR1 and CDR2: SGHRS and YFSETQ. CDR3 bases: TGCGCCAGCAGCTGGTCTAGCGGAAACTACGAGCAGTACTTC. It codes for CASSWSSGNYEQYF.

This clone was seen only a few times. This rearrangement joins TRBV7-9 to TRBJ1-1; the D gene is possibly TRBD1 (5 bases). Germline values: CDR1 SEHNR, CDR2 FQNEAQ (reference sequence). The germline V and J ends were trimmed by 5 bases and 2 bases, with 15 bases remaining between them. This CDR3 comprises 15 residues. In nucleotides, the CDR3 is TGTGCCAGCAGCGGCGCGGGACGACCTAACACTGAAGCTTTCTTT. Translated, it gives CASSGAGRPNTEAFF.

This CDR3 is CSVAPTSPETQYF. Written as DNA, the CDR3 is TGCAGCGTTGCCCCGACTAGTCCGGAGACCCAGTACTTC. The J gene is TRBJ2-5, the V gene TRBV29-1; D might be TRBD2 (6 bases). Trimming took 4 bases from V and 5 from J, leaving 14 bases between them. The CDR3 contains 13 residues. Germline V gene sequence: CDR1 SQVTM, CDR2 ANQGSEA.

The chain couples TRBV4-2 to TRBJ2-2; 11 bases map to TRBD2. The junction had 9 bases not matched to a gene; V was cut back by 3 bases and J by 3 bases. From germline, CDR1 is LGHNA and CDR2 YNFKEQ. The CDR3 runs 18 residues. This chain's CDR3 is CASSHPRTSGPYTGELFF. CDR3 coding DNA: TGTGCCAGCAGCCACCCCAGGACTAGCGGGCCGTACACCGGGGAGCTGTTTTTT.

This chain links TRBV2 with TRBJ2-1; the match to TRBD1 covers 10 bases. Trimming at V came to 4 bases and at J to 7 bases, leaving 7 bases not matched to a gene. Germline V CDR1 and CDR2: SNHLY, FYNNEI. The CDR3 extends over 15 amino acids. This CDR3 reads CASSADRGLLNEQFF. The CDR3 nucleotides read TGTGCCAGCAGTGCCGACAGGGGGCTTTTAAATGAGCAGTTCTTC.

The chain couples TRBV4-1 to TRBJ2-1; 11 bases align to TRBD2. With V trimmed by 0 bases and J by 7 bases, 5 bases remained unmatched. The germline V gene encodes CDR1 MGHRA and CDR2 YSYEKL. This CDR3 has 16 amino acids. The CDR3 DNA reads TGCGCCAGCAGCCAAGATAGACTAGCGGGAACGAATGAGCAGTTCTTC. This translates into CASSQDRLAGTNEQFF.

The rearrangement uses TRBV2 and TRBJ2-7; D is undetermined. Per germline, CDR1 SNHLY and CDR2 FYNNEI. There are 12 residues in the CDR3. Trimming pared 7 bases from V and 6 bases from J, leaving 13 bases between. This CDR3 is CASTPVRFEQYF. CDR3 bases: TGTGCCAGCACTCCCGTTCGTTTCGAGCAGTACTTC.

The chain uses TRBV7-9 and TRBJ2-1; unclear D gene. The germline V gene encodes CDR1 SEHNR and CDR2 FQNEAQ (reference sequence). This CDR3 has 16 amino acids. With 7 bases removed from V and 6 bases from J, the gap between germline ends came to 22 bases. The CDR3 sequence: CASTDPSDTHPNEQFF. The CDR3 DNA reads as TGTGCCAGCACCGACCCCTCTGACACCCACCCCAATGAGCAGTTCTTC.

The chain uses TRBV27 and TRBJ2-7, with D tentatively TRBD1 (6 bases). The CDR3 is 16 residues long. The germline CDR1 and CDR2 sequences are MNHEY and SMNVEV (reference sequence). Trimming stripped 3 bases from V and 3 bases from J, with 18 bases between. CDR3 coding DNA: TGTGCCAGCAGTTTCCTACGCCAGGGGATAAACTACGAGCAGTACTTC. This sequence encodes CASSFLRQGINYEQYF.

The chain uses TRBV11-2 and TRBJ2-7; 10 positions agree with TRBD2. This CDR3 contains 14 residues. V was clipped by 5 bases and J by 4 bases; unmatched bases: 5. Germline V lookup: CDR1 SGHAT, CDR2 FQNNGV. CDR3 nucleotide sequence: TGTGCCAGCAGCCATCCGGGACTAGCGTACGAGCAGTACTTC. This translates into CASSHPGLAYEQYF.

Here the CDR3 DNA reads TGTGCCAGCAGCCCCGGACTAGCGGGAGCGGCGGCCGGGGAGCTGTTTTTT. Translation: CASSPGLAGAAAGELFF. The chain carries TRBV11-2 and TRBJ2-2; 13 bases map to TRBD2. The CDR3 extends over 17 amino acids. V gave up 5 bases and J gave up 6 bases; unmatched junction bases: 9. CDR1 is SGHAT, CDR2 FQNNGV, per germline.

The chain combines TRBV18 with TRBJ2-4; 9 bases are shared with TRBD1. Germline CDR1 KGHSH, CDR2 LQKENI. The CDR3 runs 14 residues. The V gene end was trimmed by 4 bases and the J gene end by 7 bases; junction bases not matched to a gene: 5. The CDR3 nucleotides are TGTGCCAGCTCACATAGACAGGGGGAGAACATTCAGTACTTC. Translated: CASSHRQGENIQYF.

J is TRBJ2-1 and V is TRBV5-6; 11 bases are shared with TRBD2. Germline trimming cut 2 bases from V and 9 bases from J; bases unmatched to any gene: 7. Germline CDR1 is SGHDT and CDR2 is YYEEEE. CDR3 size: 15 residues. As DNA, the CDR3 is TGTGCCAGCAGCTTTACAATAGCGGGAGGGTCTGAGCAGTTCTTC. Protein sequence: CASSFTIAGGSEQFF.

The gene calls are TRBV9 and TRBJ2-1, with D maybe TRBD2 (7 bases). The germline V gene encodes CDR1 SGDLS and CDR2 YYNGEE. Trimming left V 0 bases short and J 5 bases short, with 12 bases between. The CDR3 is made up of 15 amino acids. Here the CDR3 DNA reads TGTGCCAGCAGCGTAGAGTGGCGGGGGCACAATGAGCAGTTCTTC. As protein: CASSVEWRGHNEQFF.

The gene calls are TRBV10-3 and TRBJ2-2, with D possibly matching TRBD1 (5 bases). The CDR3 is made up of 16 amino acids. The V and J ends lost 2 bases and 0 bases respectively, with 10 bases between them. The germline gives CDR1 ENHRY, CDR2 SYGVKD. CDR3 amino acids: CAISEPLGANTGELFF. The CDR3 DNA is TGTGCCATCAGTGAGCCGCTAGGGGCGAACACCGGGGAGCTGTTTTTT.

The chain employs TRBV11-2 and TRBJ2-7, with D maybe TRBD1 (6 bases). V lost 5 bases and J 2 bases, leaving 10 bases between the germline ends. CDR1 is SGHAT and CDR2 is FQNNGV in the germline V gene. The CDR3 length is 13 residues. The CDR3 coding sequence is TGTGCCAGCAGCACACAGGGACCCTACGAGCAGTACTTC. It specifies CASSTQGPYEQYF.

The chain uses TRBV5-1 and TRBJ2-7; 10 bases fit TRBD2. This CDR3 is built from 15 residues. J was trimmed by 3 bases and V by 6 bases; bases with no gene match: 9. From germline, CDR1 is SGHRS and CDR2 YFSETQ. CDR3 sequence: CASTQSSGSFYEQYF. Here the CDR3 DNA reads TGCGCCAGCACCCAGTCTAGCGGGAGTTTCTACGAGCAGTACTTC.

V and J are TRBV11-3 and TRBJ2-7, with D possibly matching TRBD1 (6 bases). The CDR3 consists of 13 residues. The germline V gene encodes CDR1 SGHNT and CDR2 YENEEA. The V gene lost 3 bases and the J gene lost 2 bases, with 8 bases spanning the gap. The CDR3 region is CASSLDSAYEQYF. CDR3 DNA: TGTGCCAGCAGCTTGGACAGTGCCTACGAGCAGTACTTC.

The chain has TRBV7-9 and TRBJ2-3; D not certain. CDR1 SEHNR and CDR2 FQNEAQ come from the germline V gene (reference sequence). The V gene lost 0 bases and the J gene lost 6 bases, with 7 bases spanning the gap. This CDR3 spans 13 amino acids. The CDR3 nucleotides read TGTGCCAGCAGCTTAGCGGAGTGGGATACGCAGTATTTT. It is translated as CASSLAEWDTQYF.

The rearrangement links TRBV11-1 to TRBJ2-1; possibly TRBD2 for D (5 bases). CDR1 is SGHAT and CDR2 is FQDESV in the germline V gene (reference sequence). V was clipped by 5 bases and J by 2 bases, with 16 bases between them. The CDR3 sequence is 16 residues long. The CDR3 here is CASSPRLLQAYNEQFF. The CDR3 nucleotides are TGTGCCAGCAGCCCTCGACTACTTCAGGCCTACAATGAGCAGTTCTTC.